Below, 11 T cell receptor beta chains from the same sample are listed, as sequenced in a study of OX40 agonist ivuxolimab in advanced cancers. Data came from immunoSEQ multiplex PCR; TCRdb stores just in-frame clones and leaves some out. The table has about 82,000 clones, roughly 92% seen once. The sample in question was CD4+ or CD8+ T cells sorted from blood, obtained in a trial of the OX40 agonist ivuxolimab. Receptors were obtained from an adult with an advanced solid tumor such as melanoma, head and neck, liver or kidney cancer.

The chain employs TRBV6-5 and TRBJ2-1; the match to TRBD1 covers 8 bases. The CDR3 spans 16 residues. CDR1 MNHEY and CDR2 SVGAGI come from the germline V gene. Germline trimming cut 2 bases from V and 7 bases from J; bases unmatched to any gene: 10. The CDR3 here is CASSYPRGRGGNEQFF. The CDR3 nucleotides read TGTGCCAGCAGTTACCCCAGGGGGCGCGGAGGGAATGAGCAGTTCTTC.

The chain is built from TRBV4-2 and TRBJ2-7; 11 nucleotides agree with TRBD2. V lost 1 base and J lost 0; bases outside the gene matches: 8. This CDR3 comprises 18 residues. Germline CDR1 LGHNA, CDR2 YNFKEQ. For the CDR3, the DNA is TGTGCCAGCAGCCAAGCTCAACTAGCGGGAGACTACTCCTACGAGCAGTACTTC. Protein sequence: CASSQAQLAGDYSYEQYF.

The V gene is TRBV6-1, the J gene TRBJ2-7; the match to TRBD2 covers 13 bases. The germline V gene has CDR1 MNHNS and CDR2 SASEGT. CDR3 length: 16 amino acids. Trimming took 4 bases from V and 5 from J; bases not matched to a gene: 8. The CDR3 protein is CASSALLAGGPHEQYF. The CDR3 nucleotides are TGTGCCAGCAGTGCCCTACTAGCGGGAGGGCCGCACGAGCAGTACTTC.

This chain joins TRBV6-5 and TRBJ2-3; no reliable D call. The germline V and J ends were trimmed by 0 bases and 4 bases, with 14 bases remaining between them. Germline V gene lookup returns CDR1 MNHEY and CDR2 SVGAGI. The CDR3 runs 16 residues. CDR3 in DNA: TGTGCCAGCAGTTACTCGAGGTCCCTTGGGGCAGATACGCAGTATTTT. Its protein is CASSYSRSLGADTQYF.

The chain uses TRBV28 and TRBJ2-5, with 9 bases lining up with TRBD1. The CDR3 sequence is 15 residues long. Unmatched junction bases numbered 9, after V lost 5 bases and J lost 5 bases. Germline V CDR1 and CDR2: MDHEN, SYDVKM. CDR3 region: CASSTDRGEKETQYF. The CDR3 DNA sequence: TGTGCCAGCAGTACGGACAGGGGCGAGAAGGAGACCCAGTACTTC.

The CDR3 reads CASSLGPTNTGELFF. The CDR3 DNA is TGCGCCAGCAGCTTGGGGCCGACGAACACCGGGGAGCTGTTTTTT. V is TRBV5-1 and J is TRBJ2-2, with no clear D. Trimming took 0 bases from V and 0 from J, leaving 6 bases between them. Per germline, CDR1 SGHRS and CDR2 YFSETQ. The CDR3 runs to 15 residues.

This chain connects TRBV7-2 to TRBJ2-5, with 7 bases that match TRBD1. Trimming removed 3 bases from V and 2 bases from J; junction bases left unmatched: 6. Germline V CDR1 and CDR2: SGHTA, FQGNSA. This CDR3 spans 15 amino acids. The CDR3 DNA reads as TGTGCCAGCAGCTTCCGACAGGGCGTACAAGAGACCCAGTACTTC. As protein: CASSFRQGVQETQYF. The complete variable domain, with remaining parts taken from reference TRBV7-2 and TRBJ2-5, reads GAGVSQSPSNKVTEKGKDVELRCDPISGHTALYWYRQSLGQGLEFLIYFQGNSAPDKSGLPSDRFSAERTGGSVSTLTIQRTQQEDSAVYLCASSFRQGVQETQYFGPGTRLLVL.

The chain employs TRBV5-1 and TRBJ1-5, with 7 bases that match TRBD1. With 5 bases clipped from V and 6 bases from J, the junction kept 14 bases outside the gene matches. Germline values: CDR1 SGHRS, CDR2 YFSETQ. The CDR3 totals 16 residues. The CDR3 DNA sequence: TGCGCCAGCAGTCTCACAGGGGTTCCACGCGGTCAGCCCCAGCATTTT. Translating it yields CASSLTGVPRGQPQHF.

The rearrangement joins TRBV20-1 to TRBJ1-4, with D unresolved. CDR3 length equals 10 residues. The V gene's germline CDR1 is DFQATT and CDR2 SNEGSKA (reference sequence). V was clipped by 3 bases and J by 5 bases, with 1 base between them. The CDR3 loop reads CSASNEKLFF. DNA for the CDR3: TGCAGTGCTAGCAATGAAAAACTGTTTTTT.

The chain carries TRBV7-9 and TRBJ1-4; weak D call: TRBD1 (5 bases). This CDR3 comprises 15 residues. Trimming removed 6 bases from V and 5 bases from J, with 16 bases in between. Germline V gene sequence: CDR1 SEHNR, CDR2 FQNEAQ (reference sequence). The CDR3 DNA sequence: TGTGCCAGCAGTCAGGAATCCAGGGCCAATGAAAAACTGTTTTTT. This encodes CASSQESRANEKLFF.

The chain employs TRBV25-1 and TRBJ2-7; 9 bases are a match to TRBD1. The ends lost 7 bases at V and 8 bases at J; junction bases unmatched: 12. The CDR3 sequence is 14 residues long. Germline assignment: CDR1 MGHDK and CDR2 SYGVNS. The CDR3 is CASTSGTGSMKQYF. In nucleotides, the CDR3 is TGTGCCAGCACCTCCGGGACAGGGTCTATGAAGCAGTACTTC.